The text below deals with one T cell receptor (beta chain). The antigen remains undetermined. These data come from a study of identical twins. The CDR3 is made up of 15 amino acids. Trimming took 5 bases from V and 0 from J; bases not matched to a gene: 4. Germline assignment: CDR1 SGHKS and CDR2 YYEKEE (reference sequence). Regarding the study as a whole: Beta out-of-frame sequences displayed a weaker excess of sharing between twins. Cross-sectional statistics, not tracking of the same donors, supported the conclusions. While abundant cord blood beta clonotypes carried fewer insertions, memory repertoires showed no such pattern. Out-of-frame alpha sequences shared between twins exhibited an excess of low generation probability.

TCRdb ran MiXCR on the 5' RACE reads and lists one entry per CDR3 protein. The data contain around 340,000 distinct CDR3 sequences, 9% to 15% of them singletons. These data were also filed under a second study, of yellow fever vaccine responses in identical twins.

This sequence joins TRBV5-5 and TRBJ2-1, with 8 bases matching TRBD2. The origin of this receptor is a woman aged 18-29 years in good health. Sequencing was performed on CD8+ T cells sorted from blood. CDR3 protein: CASRLTSVSYNEQFF. CDR3 coding DNA: TGTGCCAGCAGACTGACTAGCGTCTCCTACAATGAGCAGTTCTTC.